This T cell receptor beta chain is drawn from a study of blood T cell repertoires in COVID-19. Study-wide background: Whether acute or convalescent, the COVID-19 samples came from the United States, Italy and Spain.

Cohort 3 donors counted as recovered after two negative PCRs, clearance, or resolved symptoms. Repertoires were generated with immunoSEQ multiplex PCR, while TCRdb's copy carries only in-frame clones and drops some. The sample gives about 160,000 clones, around 80% of which show up once; approximately 5.4% is in the top ten. Germline loops: CDR1 LNHDA, CDR2 SQIVND (reference sequence). The CDR3 loop spans 15 amino acids. Germline trimming cut 8 bases from V and 7 bases from J; bases unmatched to any gene: 8. Material for sequencing was PBMCs or T cells enriched from blood (not recorded which). The rearrangement joins TRBV19 to TRBJ2-2; 12 bases match TRBD1. The source of this sequence is a man aged 35 to 55 who had recovered from COVID-19. Written as DNA, the CDR3 is TGTGCCAGTCGGGGACAGGGGGCGGGTAGCGGGGAGCTGTTTTTT. Translated, it gives CASRGQGAGSGELFF.